Detailed here is one T cell receptor (beta chain). This sample is drawn from a study of cytomegalovirus exposure and HLA in healthy donors. Both 60 Vbeta primers and 13 Jbeta primers went into the PCR. The data were produced by immunoSEQ multiplex PCR, yet TCRdb's version contains in-frame clones alone and is incomplete. This sample carries about 97,000 clones, roughly 76% of them seen once, and the ten largest clones take roughly 3.6%. Specimen: PBMCs. The clonotype was recovered from a middle-aged man in good health and CMV-seronegative.

The CDR3 coding sequence is TGTGCCAGCAGTTTACTCCGGGGGGACTATGGCTACACCTTC. It encodes CASSLLRGDYGYTF. The rearrangement links TRBV27 to TRBJ1-2, with D possibly TRBD1 on 5 matching bases. Germline lookup yields CDR1 MNHEY and CDR2 SMNVEV (reference sequence). The length of the CDR3 is 14 residues. V was pared by 2 bases and J by 3 bases, with 10 bases between.